This T cell receptor (beta chain) was observed in a study of T-cell memory formation after mild COVID-19. The CDR3 sequence is 15 residues long. With 1 base clipped from V and 6 bases from J, the junction kept 5 bases outside the gene matches. One entry per CDR3 protein results from TCRdb running MiXCR on the 5' RACE reads. The sample yields 90,000 to 130,000 distinct CDR3 sequences, about 18% seen once. In its sample, this clonotype was seen a few times. The sequenced sample was PBMCs or a T cell subset sorted from them (not recorded which). V and J are TRBV12-3 or TRBV12-4 and TRBJ1-4, with 7 bases lining up with TRBD1. This clonotype originated in a man between 18 and 29 years old who had mild COVID-19 (a few samples of this study predate the infection). Cell type and time point are not known. For the CDR3, the DNA is TGTGCCAGCAGTTTAGGGTGGCAGGGGGATGAAAAACTGTTTTTT. Its protein product is CASSLGWQGDEKLFF.